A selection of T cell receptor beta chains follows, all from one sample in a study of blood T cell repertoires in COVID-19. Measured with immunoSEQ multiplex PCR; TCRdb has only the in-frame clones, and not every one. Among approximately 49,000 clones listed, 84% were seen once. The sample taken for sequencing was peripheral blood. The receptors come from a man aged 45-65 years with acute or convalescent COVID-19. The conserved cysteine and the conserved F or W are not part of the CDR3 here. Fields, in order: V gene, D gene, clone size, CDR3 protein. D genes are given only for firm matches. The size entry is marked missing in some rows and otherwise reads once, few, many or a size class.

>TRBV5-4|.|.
ASSPGRFGEKLF
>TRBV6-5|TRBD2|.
ATSWSGGALDTQY
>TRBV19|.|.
ASSKLGSYNEQF
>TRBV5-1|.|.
ASGTGKTYEQY
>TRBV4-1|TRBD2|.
ASSHLRGMAGGPYTGELF
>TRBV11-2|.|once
ASSLQNYGYT
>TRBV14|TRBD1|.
ASRDRGNTDTQY
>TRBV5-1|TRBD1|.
ASSFQGGWGYT
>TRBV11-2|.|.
ASSLFSLNNEQF
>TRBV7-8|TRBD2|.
ASSYTTSGYEQY
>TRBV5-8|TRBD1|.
ASSLGQGRRETQY
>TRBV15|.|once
ATSPQVEAGELF
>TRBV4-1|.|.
ASSQDRGFPEKLF
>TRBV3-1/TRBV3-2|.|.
ASSRLFGTKETQY
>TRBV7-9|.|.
ASSFQGGNGYT
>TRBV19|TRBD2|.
ASSMPPLGGGTDTQY
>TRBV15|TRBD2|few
ATSESGLAPNNEQF
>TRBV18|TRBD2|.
ASSINGPLAGGYNEQF
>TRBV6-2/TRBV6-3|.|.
ASSVMYRVEAEAF
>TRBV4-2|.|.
ASSPPGSGGPQH
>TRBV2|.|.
ASSVLRGLADGANVLT
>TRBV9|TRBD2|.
ASGLAVTGELF
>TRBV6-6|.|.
ASNERTAQETQY
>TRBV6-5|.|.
ASSYSGGGNQPQH
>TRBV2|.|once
ASSEAQGTNVLT
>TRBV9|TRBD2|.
ASSVSGRATDTQY
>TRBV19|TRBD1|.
ASSIGRTNTGDTH
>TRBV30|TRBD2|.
AWREAGRTGETQY
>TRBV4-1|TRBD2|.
ASSQEASGRAPGELF
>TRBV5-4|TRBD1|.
ASSTDRGGDTEAF
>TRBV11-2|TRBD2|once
ASSLDGTSGTGELF
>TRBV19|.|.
ASSIGRGVYNSPLH
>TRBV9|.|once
ASSVEITSSGNTIY
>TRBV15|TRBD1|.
ATRHRGLTTDTQY
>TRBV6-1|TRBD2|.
ASSEQPSGGGGNEQF
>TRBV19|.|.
ASSIAMNTEAF
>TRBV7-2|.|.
ASTLAGGAYNEQF
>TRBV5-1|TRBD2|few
ASSLSAGAGDEQF
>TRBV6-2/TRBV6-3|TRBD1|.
ASSYPGTVDGYT
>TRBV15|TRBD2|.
ATSSDSSGGITDTQY
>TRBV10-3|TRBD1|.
AISEVGQGSNEQF